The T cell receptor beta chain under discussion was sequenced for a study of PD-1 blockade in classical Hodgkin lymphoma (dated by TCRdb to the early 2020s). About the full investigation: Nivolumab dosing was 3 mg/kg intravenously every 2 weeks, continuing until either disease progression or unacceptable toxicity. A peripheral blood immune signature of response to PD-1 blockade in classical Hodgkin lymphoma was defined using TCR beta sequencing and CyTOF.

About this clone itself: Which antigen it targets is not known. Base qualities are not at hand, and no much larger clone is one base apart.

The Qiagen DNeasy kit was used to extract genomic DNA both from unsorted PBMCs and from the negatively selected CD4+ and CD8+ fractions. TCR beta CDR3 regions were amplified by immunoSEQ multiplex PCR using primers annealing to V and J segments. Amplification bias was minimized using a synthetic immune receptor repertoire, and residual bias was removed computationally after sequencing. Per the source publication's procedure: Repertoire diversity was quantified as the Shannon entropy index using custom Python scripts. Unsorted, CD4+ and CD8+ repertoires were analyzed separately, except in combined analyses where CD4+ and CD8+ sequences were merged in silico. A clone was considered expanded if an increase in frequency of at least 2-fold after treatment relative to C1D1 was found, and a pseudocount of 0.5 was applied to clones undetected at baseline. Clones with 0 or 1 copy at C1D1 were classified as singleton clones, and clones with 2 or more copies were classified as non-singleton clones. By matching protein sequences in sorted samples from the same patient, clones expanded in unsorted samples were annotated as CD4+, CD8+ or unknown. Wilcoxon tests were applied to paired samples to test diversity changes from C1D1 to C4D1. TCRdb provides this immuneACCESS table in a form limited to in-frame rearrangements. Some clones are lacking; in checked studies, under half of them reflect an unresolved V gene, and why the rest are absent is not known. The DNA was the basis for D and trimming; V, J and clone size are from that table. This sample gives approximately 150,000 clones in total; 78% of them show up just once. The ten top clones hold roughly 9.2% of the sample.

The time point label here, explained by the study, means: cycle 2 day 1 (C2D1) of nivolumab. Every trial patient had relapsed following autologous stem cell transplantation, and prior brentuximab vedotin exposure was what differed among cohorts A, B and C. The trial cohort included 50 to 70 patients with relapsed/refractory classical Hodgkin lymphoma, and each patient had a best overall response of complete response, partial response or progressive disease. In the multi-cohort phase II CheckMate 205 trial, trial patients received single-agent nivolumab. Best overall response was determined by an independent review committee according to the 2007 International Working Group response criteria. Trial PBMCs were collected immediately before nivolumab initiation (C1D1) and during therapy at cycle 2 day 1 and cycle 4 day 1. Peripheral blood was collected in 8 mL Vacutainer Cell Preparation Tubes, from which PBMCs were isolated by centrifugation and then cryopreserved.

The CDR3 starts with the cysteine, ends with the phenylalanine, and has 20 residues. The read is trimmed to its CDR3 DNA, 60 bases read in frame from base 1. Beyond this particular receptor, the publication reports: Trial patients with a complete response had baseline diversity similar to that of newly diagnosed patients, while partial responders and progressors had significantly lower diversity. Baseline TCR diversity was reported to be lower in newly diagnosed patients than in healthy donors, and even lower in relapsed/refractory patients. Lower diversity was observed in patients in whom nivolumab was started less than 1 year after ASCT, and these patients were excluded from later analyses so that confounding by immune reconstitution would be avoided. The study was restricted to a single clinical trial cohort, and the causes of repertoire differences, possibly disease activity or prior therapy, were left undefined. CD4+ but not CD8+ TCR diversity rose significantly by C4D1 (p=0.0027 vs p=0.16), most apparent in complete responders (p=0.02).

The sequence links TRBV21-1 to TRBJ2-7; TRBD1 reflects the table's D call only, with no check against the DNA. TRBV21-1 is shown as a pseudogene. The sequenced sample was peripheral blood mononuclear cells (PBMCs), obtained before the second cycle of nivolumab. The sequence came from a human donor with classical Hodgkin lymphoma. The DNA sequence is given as TGTGCCAGCAGCAAAGAAAAACCAGCCCCCGGGACAGGGTTCTGTTACGAGCAGTACTTC. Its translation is CASSKEKPAPGTGFCYEQYF.